What follows describes a single T cell receptor (beta chain). Antigen specificity is unknown. This record belongs to a study of CD8+ T cells in alopecia areata. Study details: Patients received oral tofacitinib, 5 to 10 mg twice daily, for moderate-to-severe alopecia areata. Study-wide points: Many expanded lesional clones persisted in scalp and blood during tofacitinib. For baseline CD8+ expansion, any link to response stays uncertain with one nonresponder.

RNA was extracted and reverse transcribed into cDNA as the sequencing template. TCRdb keeps only in-frame clones here, not all; method: immunoSEQ multiplex PCR. The table lists 150,000 to 200,000 clones, roughly 63% of them singletons, with 16% in the top ten. This CDR3 comprises 14 residues. Trimming left V 0 bases short and J 6 bases short, with 12 bases between. Looked up from germline, CDR1 is LGHNA and CDR2 is YSLEER. Treatment noted: oral pan-JAK inhibitor, 5-10 mg twice daily. The study team obtained lesional scalp punch biopsies and peripheral blood from alopecia areata patients. The TCR sequence derives from a human donor with alopecia areata. The material sequenced was CD4+ T cells sorted from blood, taken at week 56, from a patient treated with tofacitinib. The chain has TRBV4-3 and TRBJ2-7; perhaps TRBD1 as D (5 bases). The CDR3 region has the DNA TGCGCCAGCAGCCAAGATCAGGGATTCGGCGAGCAGTACTTC. It is translated as CASSQDQGFGEQYF.